This TCR beta chain was retrieved from a study of identical twins' blood T cells. Germline loops: CDR1 SGHAT, CDR2 FQNNGV. The CDR3 extends over 11 amino acids. This clonotype came up once. A much larger clonotype is one base distant, so this may be a read error. In TCRdb, the 5' RACE reads were re-called with MiXCR into one record per CDR3 protein. This sample has 300,000 to 400,000 distinct CDR3 sequences, with 28% found just once. The TCR originated in a woman aged 18-49 years in good health. The chain carries TRBV11-2 and TRBJ2-7; D unresolved. The specimen sequenced was PBMCs. CDR3: CANSPFYEQYF. DNA for the CDR3: TGTGCCAACAGCCCCTTCTACGAGCAGTACTTC.